This T cell receptor (beta chain) was recorded in a study of T cells in Graves' hyperthyroidism and ophthalmopathy. Notes on the study in general: Researchers found most expanded thyroid clonotypes above 0.001 in blood as well. Ophthalmopathy and stable hyperthyroidism were told apart by a 13 V-J model.

This CDR3 has 19 residues. The V segment lost 5 bases and the J segment 1 base; nucleotides outside the gene matches: 15. Germline V gene sequence: CDR1 SGHVS, CDR2 FQNEAQ. This clonotype has only one observation. Its antigen is unknown. Amplification yielded TCR beta CDR3 regions, with RNA transcripts as the source. Initially, a first-round RT-PCR of the TCR CDR3 employed the HTBI primer set. A single record per CDR3 protein comes from TCRdb applying MiXCR to the multiplex PCR reads. The repertoire includes hundreds of thousands of distinct CDR3 sequences, less than 45% of them detected once, and under 8.5% sits in the top ten. Based on clinical symptoms, serum thyroxine and TRAb, thyroid ultrasound and orbital computed tomography, diagnoses were reached.

This clonotype was sampled from an adult man with Graves' disease, either hyperthyroidism or ophthalmopathy (not recorded which). What was sequenced was peripheral blood or thyroid tissue (not recorded which). The chain combines TRBV7-8 with TRBJ1-4; 8 bases agree with TRBD1. The CDR3 sequence is CASSAQAGQGIGTNEKLFF. CDR3 nucleotide sequence: TGTGCCAGCAGCGCCCAGGCCGGACAGGGCATTGGAACTAATGAAAAACTGTTTTTT.